One and the same sample provided the 17 T cell receptor beta chains below, sequenced in a study of vaccination effects on CD4 cells after COVID-19. The ViraFEST assay expanded antigen-specific CD4+ T cells with viral peptide pools before sequencing. CD4+ T cell isolation took place after 10 days of culture. Participants were vaccinated with two doses of either the BNT162b2 or mRNA-1273 vaccine. The antigens for these receptors are not known. Sequenced by immunoSEQ multiplex PCR; TCRdb stores in-frame clones only, minus some. The repertoire holds under 80,000 clones, with around 73% as singletons. The sequencing used CD4+ T cells from PBMCs cultured with HCoV-229E spike peptides, collected after COVID-19 vaccination. All receptors come from a human donor who received a COVID-19 vaccine.

The chain uses TRBV7-8 and TRBJ2-3, with D perhaps assigned TRBD1 or TRBD2 (6 bases each). The V gene's germline CDR1 is SGHVS and CDR2 FQNEAQ. Trimming removed 2 bases at V and 3 bases at J, with 18 bases between. This CDR3 spans 17 amino acids. For the CDR3, the DNA is TGTGCCAGCAGCTTACTGGGGGGCCTATCCGGTACAGATACGCAGTATTTT. It is translated as CASSLLGGLSGTDTQYF.

This clone has only a few counts. J is TRBJ1-5 and V is TRBV7-2; D possibly corresponds to TRBD1 (5 bases). The V end was cut by 5 bases, the J end by 6 bases, with 20 bases between. CDR1 is SGHTA and CDR2 is FQGNSA in the germline V gene. The CDR3 loop spans 16 amino acids. The CDR3 reads CASSPPPGGGSQPQHF. DNA for the CDR3: TGTGCCAGCAGCCCACCGCCTGGGGGGGGTAGTCAGCCCCAGCATTTT.

V gene TRBV28 combines with J gene TRBJ2-7; D remains unclear. The CDR3 has 13 residues. Per the germline V gene, CDR1 is MDHEN and CDR2 is SYDVKM. Trimming left V 4 bases short and J 4 bases short, with 11 bases between. CDR3 protein: CASSYEPYYEQYV. The CDR3 region has the DNA TGTGCCAGCAGTTACGAACCCTATTACGAGCAGTACGTC.

The V gene is TRBV7-3, the J gene TRBJ2-3; D is unclear. This CDR3 has 13 amino acids. CDR1 and CDR2 from the germline V gene are SGHTA and FQGTGA. The V and J ends lost 3 bases and 3 bases respectively, with 7 bases between them. This CDR3 reads CASSFRGTDTQYF. The CDR3 DNA sequence: TGTGCCAGCAGCTTCAGAGGTACAGATACGCAGTATTTT.

The chain couples TRBV18 to TRBJ1-1, with TRBD1 identical over 7 bases. Germline CDR1 is KGHSH and CDR2 is LQKENI. CDR3 length equals 13 residues. Trimming took 3 bases from V and 10 from J; bases not matched to a gene: 8. CDR3 nucleotide sequence: TGTGCCAGCTCACCGGGACAGACTCCGGGAGCTTTCTTT. Amino acids: CASSPGQTPGAFF. The full variable domain, completed using reference TRBV18 and TRBJ1-1, is NAGVMQNPRHLVRRRGQEARLRCSPMKGHSHVYWYRQLPEEGLKFMVYLQKENIIDESGMPKERFSAEFPKEGPSILRIQQVVRGDSAAYFCASSPGQTPGAFFGQGTRLTVV.

This clone was counted a few times. This chain uses TRBV6-5 with TRBJ1-4, with TRBD1 as a possible D gene (5 bases). The CDR3 runs to 14 residues. The germline V and J ends were trimmed by 6 bases and 7 bases, with 15 bases remaining between them. The V gene's germline CDR1 is MNHEY and CDR2 SVGAGI. The CDR3 loop reads CASSPRQNLEKLFF. For the CDR3, the DNA is TGTGCCAGCAGCCCGAGACAGAATCTTGAAAAACTGTTTTTT.

The rearrangement joins TRBV24-1 to TRBJ1-5, with TRBD1 matching 8 bases. This CDR3 comprises 17 residues. Germline V gene data show CDR1 as KGHDR and CDR2 as SFDVKD. J was trimmed by 5 bases and V by 4 bases; bases with no gene match: 12. CDR3 in amino acids: CATSDPGAGGADQPQHF. CDR3 DNA: TGTGCCACCAGTGACCCTGGGGCAGGGGGCGCGGATCAGCCCCAGCATTTT.

V is TRBV19 and J is TRBJ1-3; tentatively, D is TRBD1 (5 bases). In germline, CDR1 is LNHDA, CDR2 SQIVND (reference sequence). This CDR3 is built from 16 residues. Between the trimmed V and J ends, which lost 3 bases and 0 bases, there was a span of 12 bases. CDR3: CASSIGTLRSGNTIYF. The CDR3 nucleotides are TGTGCCAGTAGTATTGGGACTTTGCGCTCTGGAAACACCATATATTTT.

The chain joins TRBV6-5 to TRBJ1-5, with TRBD1 matching over 9 bases. Germline assignment: CDR1 MNHEY and CDR2 SVGAGI. Trimming at V came to 6 bases and at J to 3 bases, leaving 6 bases not matched to a gene. The CDR3 contains 15 residues. In DNA form, the CDR3 reads TGTGCCAGCAGCTTCGACAGGGGGGTCAATCAGCCCCAGCATTTT. This codes for CASSFDRGVNQPQHF.

The chain employs TRBV6-5 and TRBJ1-5; no clear D gene. The CDR3 is 12 residues long. V was cut by 8 bases and J by 3 bases, with 8 bases left in between. Per the germline V gene, CDR1 is MNHEY and CDR2 is SVGAGI. The CDR3 loop is CASASYNQPQHF. DNA of the CDR3: TGTGCCAGCGCCTCCTACAATCAGCCCCAGCATTTT.

The chain links TRBV2 to TRBJ1-1; the D gene is possibly TRBD1 (5 bases). The CDR3 length is 12 residues. The germline V gene has CDR1 SNHLY and CDR2 FYNNEI. Trimming shortened V by 5 bases and J by 1 base, and 5 bases separated the two germline ends. CDR3: CASSTGNTEAFF. CDR3 nucleotides: TGTGCCAGCAGTACAGGGAACACTGAAGCTTTCTTT.

The chain couples TRBV21-1 to TRBJ1-2; the DNA was not used to check the table's D call, TRBD1. TRBV21-1 is an annotated pseudogene. The CDR3 length is 15 residues. The CDR3 protein is CASSKCEGAGYGYTF. CDR3 sequence (DNA): TGTGCCAGCAGCAAATGTGAGGGGGCAGGGTATGGCTACACCTTC.

This clone has just one count. The CDR3 loop is CASSLIGAGANVLTF. In nucleotides, the CDR3 is TGTGCCAGCAGCTTAATAGGGGCCGGGGCCAACGTCCTGACTTTC. This sequence joins TRBV7-9 and TRBJ2-6, with D tentatively TRBD1 (5 bases). V lost 2 bases and J lost 4, with 9 bases in between. The CDR3 has 15 amino acids. Germline V gene sequence: CDR1 SEHNR, CDR2 FQNEAQ (reference sequence).

The rearrangement joins TRBV3-1 (or the pseudogene TRBV3-2) to TRBJ1-2, with unresolved D. CDR3 size: 11 residues. V was clipped by 1 base and J by 11 bases, with 8 bases between them. The germline V gene has CDR1 LGHDT and CDR2 YNNKEL (reference sequence). The CDR3 bases are TGTGCCAGCAGCCAAGGGAATAGTTACACCTTC. This sequence encodes CASSQGNSYTF.

This clone was detected only once. The chain couples TRBV6-4 to TRBJ2-5; 7 bases line up with TRBD2. The V segment lost 4 bases and the J segment 5 bases; nucleotides outside the gene matches: 7. The CDR3 has 14 residues. The germline V gene encodes CDR1 MRHNA and CDR2 SNTAGT. CDR3: CASSALASRETQYF. In DNA, the CDR3 is TGTGCCAGCAGTGCACTAGCGTCGCGGGAGACCCAGTACTTC.

This clone was counted only a few times. The rearrangement links TRBV6-6 to TRBJ2-5; D may be TRBD1 (5 bases). The CDR3 is made up of 15 amino acids. The germline V gene encodes CDR1 MNHNY and CDR2 SVGAGI (reference sequence). Trimming cost V 0 bases and J 5 bases, with 13 bases left between them. CDR3 nucleotides: TGTGCCAGCAGTTACTCGGGCGCTTCAGGGGAGACCCAGTACTTC. As protein: CASSYSGASGETQYF.

This clone came up a few times. This chain links TRBV3-1 (or the pseudogene TRBV3-2) with TRBJ1-2; 10 nucleotides agree with TRBD1. V trimming: 4 bases; J trimming: 7 bases; junction bases outside the gene matches: 3. This CDR3 is 13 amino acids long. Germline V gene sequence: CDR1 LGHDT, CDR2 YNNKEL (reference sequence). CDR3 DNA sequence: TGTGCCAGCAGCCGAAGACAGGGGGCTGGCTACACCTTC. This translates into CASSRRQGAGYTF.